This entry describes one TCR beta chain. The method was immunoSEQ multiplex PCR; TCRdb's version includes in-frame clones alone and lacks a portion of them. The sample shows 60,000 or so clones, roughly 90% of them seen only once. J lost 2 bases, V lost 5 bases, and 5 bases had no gene match. CDR1 is SGHTA and CDR2 is FQGNSA in the germline V gene. The CDR3 is made up of 15 amino acids. This specimen comes from a study of blood T cell repertoires in COVID-19. Sequencing used peripheral blood. This TCR was recovered from a human donor with active COVID-19. The donor label of this sample is uncertain. J is TRBJ2-7 and V is TRBV7-2, with 11 bases fitting TRBD2. CDR3 DNA sequence: TGTGCCAGCAGCCCAGGACTAGCGGGTACCTACGAGCAGTACTTC. It specifies CASSPGLAGTYEQYF.